A selection of T cell receptor beta chains follows, all from one sample in a study of blood T cell repertoires in COVID-19. Using immunoSEQ multiplex PCR, the repertoire was profiled, and TCRdb retains in-frame clones only, with some absent. The sample has approximately 150,000 clones; about 90% are singletons. Source material: PBMCs or T cells enriched from blood (not recorded which). The origin of the receptors is a woman in her thirties or forties who had been exposed to COVID-19. The CDR3 runs from the conserved cysteine through the conserved F or W. Fields, in order: clone size, D gene, J gene, V gene, CDR3 DNA, CDR3 protein. The D gene is left open where the match is weak. Expanded clones are given a class, and other clones once, few, many or no size at all.

>once|.|TRBJ1-4|TRBV4-3
TGCGCCAGCAGCCAAGCCAGGGTGGCTAATGAAAAACTGTTTTTT
CASSQARVANEKLFF
>.|.|TRBJ1-1|TRBV29-1
TGCAGCGTGATGGGGGCGCAGGGCACTGAAGCTTTCTTT
CSVMGAQGTEAFF
>.|.|TRBJ1-4|TRBV2
TGTGCCAGCAACCCCCAGGGTCCGCGGGAGGAAAAACTGTTTTTT
CASNPQGPREEKLFF
>.|.|TRBJ1-1|TRBV4-3
TGCGCCAGCAGCCAATCATGGGGGGGAAGGGACACTGAAGCTTTCTTT
CASSQSWGGRDTEAFF
>.|TRBD2|TRBJ2-1|TRBV6-1
TGTGCCAGCAGTGAATTGAGCGGTAGCGGGGGTAATGAGCAGTTCTTC
CASSELSGSGGNEQFF
>.|.|TRBJ1-1|TRBV5-1
TGCGCCAGCAGCTTGGGGAGTGGCGCAGGGGAAGCTTTCTTT
CASSLGSGAGEAFF
>.|TRBD1|TRBJ2-1|TRBV6-5
TGTGCCAGCAGTCCAGGACAGGGCTCCTACAATGAGCAGTTCTTC
CASSPGQGSYNEQFF
>.|.|TRBJ2-2|TRBV21-1
TGTGCCAGCAGCAAACTTTGGGCGGCGGGGGGTTTCACCGGGGAGCTGTTTTTT
CASSKLWAAGGFTGELFF
>.|.|TRBJ2-5|TRBV5-1
TGCGCCAGCAGCTTAGACACCCAAGAGACCCAGTACTTC
CASSLDTQETQYF
>.|.|TRBJ1-4|TRBV6-5
TGTGCCAGCAGTTCGAAGACTCTGGGAGGTGAAAAACTGTTTTTT
CASSSKTLGGEKLFF
>.|TRBD1|TRBJ2-1|TRBV11-2
TGTGCCAGCAGCCTATCGGGACAGGGGATCAATGAGCAGTTCTTC
CASSLSGQGINEQFF
>.|TRBD2|TRBJ2-3|TRBV5-4
TGTGCCAGCAGCCCCGAAGCGGGGAGCACAGATACGCAGTATTTT
CASSPEAGSTDTQYF
>few|TRBD1|TRBJ2-7|TRBV15
TGTGCCACCAGCAGAGAGACAGGGTTGGGCGAGCAGTACTTC
CATSRETGLGEQYF
>few|.|TRBJ2-1|TRBV28
TGTGCCAGCAGCCGGGACATCGTTTCGGATGAGCAGTTCTTC
CASSRDIVSDEQFF
>.|TRBD2|TRBJ2-1|TRBV4-3
TGCGCCAGCAGCCAAGTAACTCGGCCAGGGACTAGCCGCTACAATGAGCAGTTCTTC
CASSQVTRPGTSRYNEQFF
>.|.|TRBJ2-2|TRBV2
TGTGCCAGCAGTACAAGGACTGCGAACACCGGGGAGCTGTTTTTT
CASSTRTANTGELFF
>.|.|TRBJ2-5|TRBV5-6
TGTGCCAGCAGCTTGGACGGGATCCAAGAGACCCAGTACTTC
CASSLDGIQETQYF
>.|TRBD1|TRBJ1-5|TRBV18
TGTGCCAGCTCACCACGTACAGGGGATCAGCCCCAGCATTTT
CASSPRTGDQPQHF
>.|TRBD1|TRBJ1-1|TRBV4-1
TGCGCCAGCAGCCCGGGGACAGCACATCTTATGAACACTGAAGCTTTCTTT
CASSPGTAHLMNTEAFF
>.|.|TRBJ1-1|TRBV28
TGTGCCAGCAGTTCTCCTCCGAACACTGAAGCTTTCTTT
CASSSPPNTEAFF
>.|TRBD2|TRBJ2-1|TRBV29-1
TGCAGCTCTAGTTCTAGCGGGAGGGCCGGAGTTTGGAATGAGCAGTTCTTC
CSSSSSGRAGVWNEQFF
>few|TRBD2|TRBJ2-3|TRBV6-5
TGTGCCAGCAGGCAAAGGGCGGGGGGAGGAGATACGCAGTATTTT
CASRQRAGGGDTQYF
>.|TRBD1|TRBJ2-5|TRBV3-1/TRBV3-2
TGTGCCAGCAGCCAAGAAGGGGACAGTCGGTGGGAGACCCAGTACTTC
CASSQEGDSRWETQYF
>.|.|TRBJ1-1|TRBV10-3
TGTGCCATCAGTGATAGTCCGGGGATGAACACTGAAGCTTTCTTT
CAISDSPGMNTEAFF
>.|.|TRBJ2-1|TRBV3-1/TRBV3-2
TGTGCCAGCAGCCAAGGGACGGGAAGTGGCGGTGAGCAGTTCTTC
CASSQGTGSGGEQFF
>.|TRBD1|TRBJ2-7|TRBV7-9
TGTGCCAGCAGCCAAAGGTGGACAGGGGTCTACGAGCAGTACTTC
CASSQRWTGVYEQYF